This paragraph covers one T cell receptor beta chain sequence. This record comes from a study of identical twins. CDR1 is MNHEY, CDR2 SMNVEV, per germline (reference sequence). This CDR3 spans 15 amino acids. Trimming pared 5 bases from V and 3 bases from J, leaving 14 bases between. Template switching, a step in the protocol, added a universal primer site, and cDNA carried unique molecular identifiers. In TCRdb, the 5' RACE reads were re-called with MiXCR into one record per CDR3 protein. The sample has about 280,000 distinct CDR3 sequences; 8% to 9% are singletons. These data also featured in a second study, about yellow fever vaccine responses in identical twins.

Input material: memory (CD45RO+) T cells sorted from blood. The rearrangement uses TRBV27 and TRBJ2-1; no clear D gene. The clonotype comes from a woman under 30 in good health. CDR3 protein: CASSLPGGDYNEQFF. Written as DNA, the CDR3 is TGTGCCAGCAGTCTCCCGGGTGGGGACTACAATGAGCAGTTCTTC.